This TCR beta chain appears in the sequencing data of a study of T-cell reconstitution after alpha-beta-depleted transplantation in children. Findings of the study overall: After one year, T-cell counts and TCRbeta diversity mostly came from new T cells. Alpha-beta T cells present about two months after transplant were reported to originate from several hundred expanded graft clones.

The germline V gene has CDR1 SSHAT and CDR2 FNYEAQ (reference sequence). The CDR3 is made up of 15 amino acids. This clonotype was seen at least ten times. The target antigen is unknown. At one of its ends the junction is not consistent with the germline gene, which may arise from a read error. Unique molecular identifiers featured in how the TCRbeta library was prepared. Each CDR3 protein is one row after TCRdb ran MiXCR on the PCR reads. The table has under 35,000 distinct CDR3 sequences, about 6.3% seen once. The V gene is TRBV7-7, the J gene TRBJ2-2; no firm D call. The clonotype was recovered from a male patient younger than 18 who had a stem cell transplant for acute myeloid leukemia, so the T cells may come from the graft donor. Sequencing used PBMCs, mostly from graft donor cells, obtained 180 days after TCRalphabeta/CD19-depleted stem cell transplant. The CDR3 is CASSLAGQNTGELFF. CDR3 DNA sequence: TGTGCTAGCAGCTTAGCTGGGCAGAACACCGGGGAGCTGTTTTTT.